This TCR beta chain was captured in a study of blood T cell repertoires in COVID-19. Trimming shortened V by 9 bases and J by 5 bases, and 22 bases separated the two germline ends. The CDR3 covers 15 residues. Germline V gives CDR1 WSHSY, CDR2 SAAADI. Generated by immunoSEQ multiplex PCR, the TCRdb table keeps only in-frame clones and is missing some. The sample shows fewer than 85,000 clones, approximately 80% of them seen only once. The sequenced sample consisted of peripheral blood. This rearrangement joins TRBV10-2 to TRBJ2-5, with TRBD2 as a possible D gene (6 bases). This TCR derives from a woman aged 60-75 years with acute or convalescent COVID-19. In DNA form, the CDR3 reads TGCGCCAGGGAGGGCTTTGTGGGGCTTCGGGAGACCCAGTACTTC. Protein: CAREGFVGLRETQYF.